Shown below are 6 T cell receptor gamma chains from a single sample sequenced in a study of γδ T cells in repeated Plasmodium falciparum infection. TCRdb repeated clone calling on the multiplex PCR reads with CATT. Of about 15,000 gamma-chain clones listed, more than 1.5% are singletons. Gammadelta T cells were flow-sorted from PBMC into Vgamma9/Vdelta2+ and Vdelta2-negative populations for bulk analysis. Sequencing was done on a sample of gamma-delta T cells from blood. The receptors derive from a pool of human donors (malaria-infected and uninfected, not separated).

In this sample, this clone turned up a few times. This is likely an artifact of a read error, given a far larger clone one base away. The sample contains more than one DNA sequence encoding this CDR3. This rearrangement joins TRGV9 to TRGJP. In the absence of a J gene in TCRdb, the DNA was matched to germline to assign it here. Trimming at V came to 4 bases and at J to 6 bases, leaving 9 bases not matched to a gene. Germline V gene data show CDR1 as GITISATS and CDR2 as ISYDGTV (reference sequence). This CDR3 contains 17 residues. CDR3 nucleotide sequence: TGTGCCTTGTGGGACCAAGTGCGAGAGTTGGGCAAAAAAATCAAGGTATTT. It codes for CALWDQVRELGKKIKVF.

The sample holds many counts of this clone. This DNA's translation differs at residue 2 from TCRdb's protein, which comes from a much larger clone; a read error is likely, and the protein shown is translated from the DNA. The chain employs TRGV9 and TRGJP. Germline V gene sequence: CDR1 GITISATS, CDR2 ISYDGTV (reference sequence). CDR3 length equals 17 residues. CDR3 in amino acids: CTLWEVKAKLGKKIKVF. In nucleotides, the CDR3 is TGTACCTTGTGGGAGGTGAAGGCCAAGTTGGGCAAAAAAATCAAGGTATTT.

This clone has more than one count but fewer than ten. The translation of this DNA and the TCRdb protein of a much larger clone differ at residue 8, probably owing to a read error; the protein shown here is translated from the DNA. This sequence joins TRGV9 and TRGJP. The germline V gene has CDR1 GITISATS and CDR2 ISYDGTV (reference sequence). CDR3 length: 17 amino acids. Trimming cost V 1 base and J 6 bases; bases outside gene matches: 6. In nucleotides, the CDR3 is TGTGCCTTGTGGGAGGTTGGTGTAGAGTTGGGCAAAAAAATCAAGGTATTT. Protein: CALWEVGVELGKKIKVF.

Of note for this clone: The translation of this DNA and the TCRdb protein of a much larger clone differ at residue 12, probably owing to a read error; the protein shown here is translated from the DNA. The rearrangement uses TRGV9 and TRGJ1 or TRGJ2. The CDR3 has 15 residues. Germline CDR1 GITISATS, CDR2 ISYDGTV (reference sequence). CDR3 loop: CALWEVGLLDYTKLF. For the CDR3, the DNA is TGTGCCTTGTGGGAGGTAGGATTATTGGATTATACGAAACTCTTT.

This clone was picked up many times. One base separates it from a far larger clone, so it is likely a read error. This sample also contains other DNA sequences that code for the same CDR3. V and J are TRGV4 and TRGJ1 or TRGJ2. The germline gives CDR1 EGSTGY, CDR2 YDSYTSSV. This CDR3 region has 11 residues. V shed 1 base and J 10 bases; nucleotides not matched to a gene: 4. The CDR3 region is CATWDGKKKLF. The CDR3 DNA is TGTGCCACCTGGGATGGCAAAAAGAAACTCTTT.

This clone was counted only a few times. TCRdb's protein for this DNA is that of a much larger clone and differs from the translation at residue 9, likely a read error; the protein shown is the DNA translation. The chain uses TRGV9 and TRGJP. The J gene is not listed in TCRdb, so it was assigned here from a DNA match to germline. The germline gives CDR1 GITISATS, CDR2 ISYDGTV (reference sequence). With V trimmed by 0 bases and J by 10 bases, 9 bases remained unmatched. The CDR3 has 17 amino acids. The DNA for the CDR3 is TGTGCCTTGTGGGAGGTGAAGGCCAATTTGGGCAAAAAAATCAAGGTATTT. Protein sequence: CALWEVKANLGKKIKVF.